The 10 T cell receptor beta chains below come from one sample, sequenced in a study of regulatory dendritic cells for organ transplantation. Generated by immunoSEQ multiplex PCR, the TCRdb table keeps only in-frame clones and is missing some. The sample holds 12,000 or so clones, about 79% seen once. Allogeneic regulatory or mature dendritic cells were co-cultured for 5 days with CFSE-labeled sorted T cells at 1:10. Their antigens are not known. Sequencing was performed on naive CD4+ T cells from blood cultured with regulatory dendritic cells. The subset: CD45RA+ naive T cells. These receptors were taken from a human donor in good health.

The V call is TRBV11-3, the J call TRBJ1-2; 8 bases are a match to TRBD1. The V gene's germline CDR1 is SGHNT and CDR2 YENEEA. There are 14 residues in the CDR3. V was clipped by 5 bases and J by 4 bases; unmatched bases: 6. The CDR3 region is CASSPRTGGYGYTF. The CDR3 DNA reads TGTGCCAGCAGCCCGCGAACAGGGGGCTATGGCTACACCTTC.

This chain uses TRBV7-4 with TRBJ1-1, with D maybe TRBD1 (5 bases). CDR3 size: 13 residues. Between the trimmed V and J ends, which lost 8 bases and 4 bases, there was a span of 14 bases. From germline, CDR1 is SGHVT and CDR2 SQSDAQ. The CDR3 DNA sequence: TGTGCCAGCCGGTGGGGGGTAGGCACTGAAGCTTTCTTT. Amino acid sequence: CASRWGVGTEAFF.

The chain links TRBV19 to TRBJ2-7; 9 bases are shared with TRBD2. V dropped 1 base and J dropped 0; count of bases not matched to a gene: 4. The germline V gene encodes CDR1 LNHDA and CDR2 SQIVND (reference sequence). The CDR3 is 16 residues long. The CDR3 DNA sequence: TGTGCCAGTAGTATAGGAAGCGGGGGGCTCTCCTACGAGCAGTACTTC. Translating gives CASSIGSGGLSYEQYF.

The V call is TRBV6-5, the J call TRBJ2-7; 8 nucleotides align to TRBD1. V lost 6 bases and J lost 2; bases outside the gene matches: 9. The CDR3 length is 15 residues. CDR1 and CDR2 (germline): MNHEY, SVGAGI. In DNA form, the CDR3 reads TGTGCCAGCAGGTCCGGACAGGGAGGAACCTACGAGCAGTACTTC. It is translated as CASRSGQGGTYEQYF.

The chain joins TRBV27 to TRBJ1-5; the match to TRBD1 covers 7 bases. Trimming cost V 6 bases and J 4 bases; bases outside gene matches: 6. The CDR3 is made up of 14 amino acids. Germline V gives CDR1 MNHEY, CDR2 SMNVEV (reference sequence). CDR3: CASRGPGGNQPQHF. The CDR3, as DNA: TGTGCCAGCAGGGGTCCAGGGGGTAATCAGCCCCAGCATTTT.

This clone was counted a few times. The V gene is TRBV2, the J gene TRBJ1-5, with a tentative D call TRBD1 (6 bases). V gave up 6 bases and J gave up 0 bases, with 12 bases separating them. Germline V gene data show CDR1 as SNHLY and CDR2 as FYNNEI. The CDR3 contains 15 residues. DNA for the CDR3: TGTGCCAGCAGAAGACAGGTGACTAGCAATCAGCCCCAGCATTTT. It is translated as CASRRQVTSNQPQHF. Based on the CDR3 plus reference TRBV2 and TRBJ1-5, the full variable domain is EPEVTQTPSHQVTQMGQEVILRCVPISNHLYFYWYRQILGQKVEFLVSFYNNEISEKSEIFDDQFSVERPDGSNFTLKIRSTKLEDSAMYFCASRRQVTSNQPQHFGDGTRLSIL.

CDR3 loop: CASSPLSGGAGELFF. The DNA for the CDR3 is TGTGCCAGCAGCCCACTAAGCGGGGGGGCCGGGGAGCTGTTTTTT. The chain couples TRBV7-2 to TRBJ2-2; 10 nucleotides line up with TRBD2. With 5 bases clipped from V and 6 bases from J, the junction kept 6 bases outside the gene matches. Germline CDR1 and CDR2: SGHTA and FQGNSA. The CDR3 has 15 residues.

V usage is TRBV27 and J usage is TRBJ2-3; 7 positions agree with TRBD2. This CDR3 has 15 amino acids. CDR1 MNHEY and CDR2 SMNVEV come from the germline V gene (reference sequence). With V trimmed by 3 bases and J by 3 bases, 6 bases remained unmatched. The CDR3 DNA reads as TGTGCCAGCAGTTTTCCGTGCGGGGGAACAGATACGCAGTATTTT. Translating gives CASSFPCGGTDTQYF.

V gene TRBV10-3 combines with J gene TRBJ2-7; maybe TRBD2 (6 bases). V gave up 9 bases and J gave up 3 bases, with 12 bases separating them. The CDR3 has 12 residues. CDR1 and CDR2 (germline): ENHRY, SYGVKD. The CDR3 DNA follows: TGTGCCATAGGGACTTTGGACTACGAGCAGTACTTC. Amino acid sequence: CAIGTLDYEQYF.

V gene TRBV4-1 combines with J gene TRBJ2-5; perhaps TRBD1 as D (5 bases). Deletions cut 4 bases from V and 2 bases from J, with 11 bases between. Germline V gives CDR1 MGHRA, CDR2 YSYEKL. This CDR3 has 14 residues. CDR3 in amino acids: CASSRQQVQETQYF. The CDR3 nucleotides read TGCGCCAGCAGCCGACAACAGGTACAAGAGACCCAGTACTTC.